This passage covers 19 T cell receptor beta chains from one sample sequenced in a study of CD8+ T cells in alopecia areata. Sequencing templates came from extracted RNA that was reverse transcribed into cDNA. Repertoires were generated with immunoSEQ multiplex PCR, while TCRdb's copy carries only in-frame clones and drops some. The profile shows 120,000 or so clones, roughly 55% of them singletons. The treatment: oral pan-JAK inhibitor, 5-10 mg twice daily. The source was CD4+ T cells sorted from blood, collected at week 4, from a patient treated with tofacitinib. The receptors shown here come from a human donor with alopecia areata.

The chain combines TRBV5-6 with TRBJ2-3; possibly TRBD2 for D (5 bases). V lost 2 bases and J lost 0, with 13 bases in between. The CDR3 has 16 residues. Germline CDR1 and CDR2: SGHDT and YYEEEE. CDR3 sequence (DNA): TGTGCCAGCAGCTTTTCCCCGCGGGTGAGCACAGATACGCAGTATTTT. It codes for CASSFSPRVSTDTQYF.

The V and J genes are TRBV7-9 and TRBJ1-2; 7 bases agree with TRBD1. The CDR3 runs 15 residues. Looked up from germline, CDR1 is SEHNR and CDR2 is FQNEAQ (reference sequence). Trimming at V came to 7 bases and at J to 5 bases, leaving 13 bases not matched to a gene. The CDR3 protein is CASMGTGALDYGYTF. In nucleotides, the CDR3 is TGTGCCAGCATGGGAACAGGGGCCCTTGATTATGGCTACACCTTC.

The CDR3 sequence: CAWNVVTDTQYF. The CDR3, as DNA: TGTGCCTGGAATGTGGTCACAGATACGCAGTATTTT. The gene calls are TRBV30 and TRBJ2-3; D not certain. The CDR3 length is 12 residues. Trimming took off 4 bases at V and 2 bases at J, with 7 bases between the two ends. Germline V gives CDR1 GTSNPN, CDR2 SVGIG (reference sequence).

The rearrangement uses TRBV7-2 and TRBJ2-7; 7 nucleotides agree with TRBD2. The V segment lost 0 bases and the J segment 4 bases; nucleotides outside the gene matches: 6. The CDR3 contains 15 residues. Looked up from germline, CDR1 is SGHTA and CDR2 is FQGNSA. CDR3 nucleotides: TGTGCCAGCAGCTTAGCGTGGGAGGGCCTATACGAGCAGTACTTC. Amino acids: CASSLAWEGLYEQYF. The whole variable domain, remainder taken from reference TRBV7-2 and TRBJ2-7, is GAGVSQSPSNKVTEKGKDVELRCDPISGHTALYWYRQSLGQGLEFLIYFQGNSAPDKSGLPSDRFSAERTGGSVSTLTIQRTQQEDSAVYLCASSLAWEGLYEQYFGPGTRLTVT.

The V gene is TRBV18, the J gene TRBJ2-5, with 7 bases lining up with TRBD1. The germline gives CDR1 KGHSH, CDR2 LQKENI. V lost 3 bases and J lost 5; bases outside the gene matches: 9. The CDR3 extends over 15 amino acids. The CDR3: CASSPEGGFQETQYF. CDR3 nucleotide sequence: TGTGCCAGCTCACCGGAAGGGGGCTTTCAGGAGACCCAGTACTTC.

A single count supports this clone. The chain combines TRBV2 with TRBJ2-7; D possibly matches TRBD1 or TRBD2 (6 bases each). V was trimmed by 3 bases and J by 5 bases, leaving 8 bases between them. Per germline, CDR1 SNHLY and CDR2 FYNNEI. There are 12 residues in the CDR3. The chain's CDR3 is CASSEGGNEQYF. CDR3 bases: TGTGCCAGCAGTGAGGGGGGCAACGAGCAGTACTTC.

In nucleotides, the CDR3 is TGTGCCTGGATGGGTGGAAGCTCCTACAATGAGCAGTTCTTC. This codes for CAWMGGSSYNEQFF. V usage is TRBV30 and J usage is TRBJ2-1; D gene uncertain. The CDR3 is 14 residues long. Germline values: CDR1 GTSNPN, CDR2 SVGIG (reference sequence). Trimming pared 4 bases from V and 0 bases from J, leaving 10 bases between.

The CDR3 coding sequence is TGCGCCAGCAGCCAGATGACAGATCAGCCCCAGCATTTT. Translated: CASSQMTDQPQHF. The chain employs TRBV4-1 and TRBJ1-5, with D perhaps matching TRBD1 (5 bases). V was pared by 3 bases and J by 5 bases, with 8 bases between. The CDR3 totals 13 residues. Germline values: CDR1 MGHRA, CDR2 YSYEKL.

This clone was detected a few times. The CDR3 DNA is TGTGCCAGCAGCATACAGGGTGGCTCCTACGAGCAGTACTTC. Protein sequence: CASSIQGGSYEQYF. This chain uses TRBV7-9 with TRBJ2-7, with a possible D match to TRBD1 (6 bases). The germline V gene has CDR1 SEHNR and CDR2 FQNEAQ (reference sequence). V was pared by 5 bases and J by 0 bases, with 11 bases between. The CDR3 is 14 amino acids.

The V call is TRBV5-1, the J call TRBJ2-1; 9 nucleotides match TRBD2. J lost 10 bases, V lost 0 bases, and 8 bases had no gene match. Germline CDR1 reads SGHRS; CDR2 reads YFSETQ. The length of the CDR3 is 15 residues. The CDR3 nucleotides read TGCGCCAGCAGCTTGGAGTTACCGGGACTAGCAGAGCAGTTCTTC. Translated, it gives CASSLELPGLAEQFF.

The chain links TRBV30 to TRBJ2-3; 10 nucleotides align to TRBD2. Germline V gene data show CDR1 as GTSNPN and CDR2 as SVGIG (reference sequence). J was trimmed by 1 base and V by 1 base; bases with no gene match: 2. The CDR3 contains 15 residues. CDR3 residues: CAWSASGRGTDTQYF. CDR3 nucleotides: TGTGCCTGGAGTGCTAGCGGGAGAGGCACAGATACGCAGTATTTT.

The chain employs TRBV5-1 and TRBJ2-3; TRBD2 is a possible D gene (6 bases). The CDR3 contains 16 residues. Germline assignment: CDR1 SGHRS and CDR2 YFSETQ. Trimming stripped 0 bases from V and 6 bases from J, with 17 bases between. In DNA form, the CDR3 reads TGCGCCAGCAGCTTGGGCGGGACGCACGGCGCGGATACGCAGTATTTT. Encoded protein: CASSLGGTHGADTQYF.

V is TRBV4-1 and J is TRBJ2-1; 7 bases line up with TRBD2. V shed 4 bases and J 1 base; nucleotides not matched to a gene: 7. Germline loops: CDR1 MGHRA, CDR2 YSYEKL. The CDR3 extends over 16 amino acids. The CDR3 here is CASSLPTGGSYNEQFF. CDR3 in DNA: TGCGCCAGCAGCCTCCCGACGGGAGGATCCTACAATGAGCAGTTCTTC.

On this clone: Other DNA sequences from this sample encode an identical CDR3 as well. The V and J genes are TRBV9 and TRBJ2-2, with 7 bases that match TRBD2. Germline assignment: CDR1 SGDLS and CDR2 YYNGEE. Germline trimming cut 0 bases from V and 1 base from J; bases unmatched to any gene: 3. The CDR3 has 16 amino acids. The CDR3 loop reads CASSVGSSGNTGELFF. DNA for the CDR3: TGTGCCAGCAGCGTAGGGTCTAGCGGGAACACCGGGGAGCTGTTTTTT. The full variable domain, completed using reference TRBV9 and TRBJ2-2, is DSGVTQTPKHLITATGQRVTLRCSPRSGDLSVYWYQQSLDQGLQFLIQYYNGEERAKGNILERFSAQQFPDLHSELNLSSLELGDSALYFCASSVGSSGNTGELFFGEGSRLTVL.

In its sample, this clone was seen once. The chain recombines TRBV4-1 with TRBJ2-1, with 8 bases aligning to TRBD1. The CDR3 runs to 15 residues. V lost 6 bases to trimming and J lost 6 bases; unmatched junction nucleotides: 10. Looked up from germline, CDR1 is MGHRA and CDR2 is YSYEKL. In DNA form, the CDR3 reads TGCGCCAGCAGTCTTAGACAGGGGAGACCCAATGAGCAGTTCTTC. It translates to CASSLRQGRPNEQFF.

The chain combines TRBV25-1 with TRBJ1-2; D ambiguous. Germline V gene data show CDR1 as MGHDK and CDR2 as SYGVNS. The CDR3 has 13 residues. Trimming removed 4 bases from V and 3 bases from J, with 9 bases in between. The CDR3 protein is CASSVKGDYGYTF. Here the CDR3 DNA reads TGTGCCAGCAGTGTGAAGGGAGACTATGGCTACACCTTC.

The genes are TRBV29-1 and TRBJ2-1; 10 bases are shared with TRBD2. Germline CDR1 reads SQVTM; CDR2 reads ANQGSEA. The CDR3 consists of 13 residues. The junction had 5 bases not matched to a gene; V was cut back by 7 bases and J by 5 bases. The CDR3 nucleotides are TGCAGCGCTAATAGCGGGAGGAACAATGAGCAGTTCTTC. This gives the protein CSANSGRNNEQFF.

V usage is TRBV4-3 and J usage is TRBJ2-2; 7 positions agree with TRBD2. This CDR3 contains 14 residues. The trim removed 4 bases at V and 6 bases at J, leaving 5 bases unmatched. The germline gives CDR1 LGHNA, CDR2 YSLEER. The CDR3 DNA follows: TGCGCCAGCAGCCGTATGCGGGAGCCCGGGGAGCTGTTTTTT. Protein sequence: CASSRMREPGELFF.

This chain links TRBV5-1 with TRBJ2-2; a possible D gene is TRBD1 (6 bases). Trimming stripped 0 bases from V and 5 bases from J, with 8 bases between. Germline CDR1 is SGHRS and CDR2 is YFSETQ. The CDR3 has 14 residues. CDR3 coding DNA: TGCGCCAGCAGCTTGGAGACAGGAACCGGGGAGCTGTTTTTT. Protein product: CASSLETGTGELFF.